This T cell receptor beta chain was captured by sequencing in a study of blood T cell repertoires in COVID-19. Original processing methods: Reference gene primer amplification gave nucleated cell count estimates. Libraries were prepared by immunoSEQ multiplex PCR; TCRdb keeps only in-frame clonotypes and omits some of them. V and J calls and clone size are as listed in that table; D and trimming were resolved from the DNA. The sample lists 110,000 to 150,000 clones, roughly 85% occurring once. Germline-derived CDR1 and CDR2 are SGHNT and YENEEA. The trim removed 5 bases at V and 2 bases at J, leaving 1 base unmatched. The CDR3 is made up of 13 amino acids.

The chain carries TRBV11-3 and TRBJ1-1; TRBD1 matches 8 bases. The sequence came from a man in his fifties or sixties with acute or convalescent COVID-19. The sequenced sample was peripheral blood. The CDR3 bases are TGTGCCAGCAGCCAGGGGGCCAACACTGAAGCTTTCTTT. Its protein is CASSQGANTEAFF.